This T cell receptor (beta chain) was captured by sequencing in a study of blood T cell repertoires in COVID-19. Participant-reported clinical history was the basis for cohort assignment. Recovered Cohort 3 donors showed two negative PCRs, clearance, or symptom resolution. Only a few counts were recorded for this clone. How the authors handled the data: Researchers report that nucleated cell counts were estimated from reference gene primer amplification. Profiling relied on immunoSEQ multiplex PCR, and the TCRdb table lists in-frame clones only, not all of them. V, J and clone size reflect that table, while D and trimming were determined from the DNA. The sample gives some 270,000 clones, roughly 84% of which show up once; around 3.6% is in the top ten. CDR1 and CDR2 (germline): MDHEN, SYDVKM. This CDR3 region has 15 residues. Trimming cost V 5 bases and J 0 bases, with 11 bases left between them.

The chain combines TRBV28 with TRBJ1-3; D unclear. Sequencing input: PBMCs or T cells enriched from blood (not recorded which). This TCR was sampled from a man aged 50 to 60 who had recovered from COVID-19. The CDR3 bases are TGTGCCAGCAGTGACGCCGGGGTCTCTGGAAACACCATATATTTT. The encoded protein is CASSDAGVSGNTIYF.